This TCR beta chain was identified in a study of blood T cell repertoires in COVID-19 (dated by TCRdb to 2018 to 2021). Some background on the complete study: Samples covering the acute and convalescent phases of COVID-19 were provided by collaborators in the United States, Italy and Spain. The samples were drawn from two sources: the first 160 participants of the ongoing ImmuneRACE study, and 950 to 1,500 subjects contributed by 6 global collaborators. Deeply sampled blood TCRbeta repertoires from subjects exposed to, actively infected with, or recovered from COVID-19 were included in the dataset. The material from the prospective study consisted of cDNA or gDNA derived from T cells, B-cell-depleted T cells, or PBMCs. HLA class I and class II types, where available, came from metadata supplied by the sample provider rather than from assay-based typing. The repertoires were released in a freely available public database meant as a resource for research on the immune response to SARS-CoV-2. The sample metadata nearly always contained a de-identified subject ID, COVID-19 status, age in years and sex.

The study at large found these results: The amount of clinical and demographic metadata varied by source and participant and was provided uncurated.

The collaborating institutions used their own protocols to collect whole blood in K2EDTA tubes. For TCRbeta analysis, collaborators shipped samples in one of three forms: frozen whole blood, isolated PBMCs, or DNA extracted from either of those sample types. TCRbeta CDR3 regions were amplified from genomic DNA by means of the immunoSEQ Assay, a bias-controlled multiplex PCR. In the source study's methods: The number of nucleated cells in each sample was estimated from the amplification of reference gene primers within the assay. Sequence reads were collapsed and filtered to measure the absolute abundance of every unique TCRbeta CDR3 rearrangement. Productive Simpson clonality was computed per sample as the square root of Simpson's diversity index over productive rearrangements. Sourced from immuneACCESS, this table was stored by TCRdb with only in-frame sequences that have V and J called. A share of the clones is absent; for the studies checked, an unresolved V gene accounts for under half, and the remainder has no known explanation. V, J and clone size reflect that table, while D and trimming were determined from the DNA. Here the sample has 45,000 to 65,000 clones; around 84% occur a single time. The ten top clones hold 10% to 15% of the sample.

As concerns this clone: Its antigen is not yet known. Base quality data are lacking; no much larger clone is found one base away.

V is clipped by 5 bases and J by 0 bases, and the sequence between their germline boundaries is 12 bases long. The CDR3 starts with the cysteine, ends with the phenylalanine, and has 14 residues. The entry retains the CDR3 DNA only, 42 bases that are in frame from base 1. From the germline V gene, CDR1 is SGHDT and CDR2 is YYEEEE. This receptor was obtained from a woman older than 75 with acute or convalescent COVID-19. The V and J segments used are TRBV5-6 and TRBJ2-7, with the D gene not clear enough to name. The sequencing sample was made of peripheral blood. The bases read TGTGCCAGCAGGCGGAGTTCCTTCTCCTACGAGCAGTACTTC. Its translation is CASRRSSFSYEQYF.